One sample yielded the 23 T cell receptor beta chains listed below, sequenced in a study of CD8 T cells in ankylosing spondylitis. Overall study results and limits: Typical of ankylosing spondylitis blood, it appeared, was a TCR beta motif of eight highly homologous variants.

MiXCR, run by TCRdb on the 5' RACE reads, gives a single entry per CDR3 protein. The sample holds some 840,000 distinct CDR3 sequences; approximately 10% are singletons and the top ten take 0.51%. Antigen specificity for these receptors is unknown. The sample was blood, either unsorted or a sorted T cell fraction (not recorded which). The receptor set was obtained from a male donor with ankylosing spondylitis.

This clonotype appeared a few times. CDR3 region: CASSRRDQNTGELFF. In nucleotides, the CDR3 is TGTGCCAGCTCACGCCGGGACCAGAACACCGGGGAGCTGTTTTTT. This sequence joins TRBV18 and TRBJ2-2; possibly TRBD1 or TRBD2 for D (5 bases each). V was cut by 4 bases and J by 1 base, with 10 bases left in between. From germline, CDR1 is KGHSH and CDR2 LQKENI. The CDR3 covers 15 residues.

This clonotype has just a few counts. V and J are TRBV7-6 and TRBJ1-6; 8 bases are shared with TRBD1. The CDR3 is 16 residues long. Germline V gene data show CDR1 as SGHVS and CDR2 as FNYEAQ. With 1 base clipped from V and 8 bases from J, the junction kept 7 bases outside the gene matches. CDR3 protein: CASSLVVSGGDSPLHF. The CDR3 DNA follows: TGTGCCAGCAGCTTAGTGGTGTCAGGGGGCGATTCACCCCTCCACTTT. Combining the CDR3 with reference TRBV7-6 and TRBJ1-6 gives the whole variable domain GAGVSQSPRYKVTKRGQDVALRCDPISGHVSLYWYRQALGQGPEFLTYFNYEAQQDKSGLPNDRFSAERPEGSISTLTIQRTEQRDSAMYRCASSLVVSGGDSPLHFGNGTRLTVT.

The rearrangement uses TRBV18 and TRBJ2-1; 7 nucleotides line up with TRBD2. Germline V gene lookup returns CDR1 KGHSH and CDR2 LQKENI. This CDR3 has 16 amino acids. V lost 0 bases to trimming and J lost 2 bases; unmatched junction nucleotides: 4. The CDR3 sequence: CASSPPAGDAYNEQFF. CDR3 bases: TGTGCCAGCTCACCACCGGCGGGAGATGCCTACAATGAGCAGTTCTTC.

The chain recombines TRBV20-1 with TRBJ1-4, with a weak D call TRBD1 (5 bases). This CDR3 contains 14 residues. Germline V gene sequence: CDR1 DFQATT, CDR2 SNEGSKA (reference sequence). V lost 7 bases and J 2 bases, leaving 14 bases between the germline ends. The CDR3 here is CSGTRAPTNEKLFF. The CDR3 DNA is TGCAGTGGGACAAGGGCTCCCACTAATGAAAAACTGTTTTTT.

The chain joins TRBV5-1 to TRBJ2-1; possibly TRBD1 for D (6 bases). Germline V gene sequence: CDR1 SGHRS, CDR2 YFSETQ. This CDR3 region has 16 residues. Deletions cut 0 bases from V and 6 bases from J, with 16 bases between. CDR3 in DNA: TGCGCCAGCAGCTTGGCCCCGCAGGGGCCCAGCAATGAGCAGTTCTTC. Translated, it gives CASSLAPQGPSNEQFF.

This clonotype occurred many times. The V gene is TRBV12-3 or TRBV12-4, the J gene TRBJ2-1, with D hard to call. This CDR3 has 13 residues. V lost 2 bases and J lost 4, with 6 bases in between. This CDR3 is CASSLLFYNEQFF. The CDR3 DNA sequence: TGTGCCAGCAGTTTATTGTTTTACAATGAGCAGTTCTTC.

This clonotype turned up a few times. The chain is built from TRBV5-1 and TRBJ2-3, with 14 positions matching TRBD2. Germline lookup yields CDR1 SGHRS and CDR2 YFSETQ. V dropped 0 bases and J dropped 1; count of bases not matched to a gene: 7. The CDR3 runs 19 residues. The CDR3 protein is CASSLAGTSGGYGTDTQYF. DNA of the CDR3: TGCGCCAGCAGCTTGGCCGGGACTAGCGGGGGCTACGGCACAGATACGCAGTATTTT.

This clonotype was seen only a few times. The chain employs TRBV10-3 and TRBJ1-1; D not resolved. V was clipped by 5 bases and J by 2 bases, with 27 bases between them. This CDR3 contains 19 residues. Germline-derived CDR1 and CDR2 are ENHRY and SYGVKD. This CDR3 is CAISSPPLGGEGLNTEAFF. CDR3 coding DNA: TGTGCCATCAGTTCTCCCCCACTGGGCGGGGAGGGTCTTAACACTGAAGCTTTCTTT.

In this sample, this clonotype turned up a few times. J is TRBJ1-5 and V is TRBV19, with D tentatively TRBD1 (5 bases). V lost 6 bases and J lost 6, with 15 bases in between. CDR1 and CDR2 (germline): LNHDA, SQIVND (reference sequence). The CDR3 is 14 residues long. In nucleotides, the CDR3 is TGTGCCAGTAGATTAGTCAGGGATCGTCAGCCCCAGCATTTT. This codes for CASRLVRDRQPQHF.

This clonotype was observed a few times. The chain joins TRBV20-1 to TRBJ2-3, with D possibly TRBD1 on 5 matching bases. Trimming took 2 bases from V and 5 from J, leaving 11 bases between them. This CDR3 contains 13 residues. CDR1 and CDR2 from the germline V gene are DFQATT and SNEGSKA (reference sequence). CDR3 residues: CSARFQGGDTQYF. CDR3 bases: TGCAGTGCTAGATTCCAGGGTGGAGATACGCAGTATTTT.

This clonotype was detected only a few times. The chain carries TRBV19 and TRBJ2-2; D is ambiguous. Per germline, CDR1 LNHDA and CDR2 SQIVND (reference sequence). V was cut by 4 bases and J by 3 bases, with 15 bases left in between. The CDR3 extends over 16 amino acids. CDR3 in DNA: TGTGCCAGTAGTAGCATTGGTGGGTCGGACACCGGGGAGCTGTTTTTT. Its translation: CASSSIGGSDTGELFF.

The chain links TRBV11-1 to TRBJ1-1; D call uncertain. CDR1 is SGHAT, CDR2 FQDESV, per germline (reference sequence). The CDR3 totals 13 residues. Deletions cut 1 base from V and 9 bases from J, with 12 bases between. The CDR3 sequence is CASSLGTDDKAFF. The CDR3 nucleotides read TGTGCCAGCAGCTTAGGGACGGATGACAAAGCTTTCTTT. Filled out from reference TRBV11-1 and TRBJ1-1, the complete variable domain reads EAEVAQSPRYKITEKSQAVAFWCDPISGHATLYWYRQILGQGPELLVQFQDESVVDDSQLPKDRFSAERLKGVDSTLKIQPAELGDSAMYLCASSLGTDDKAFFGQGTRLTVV.

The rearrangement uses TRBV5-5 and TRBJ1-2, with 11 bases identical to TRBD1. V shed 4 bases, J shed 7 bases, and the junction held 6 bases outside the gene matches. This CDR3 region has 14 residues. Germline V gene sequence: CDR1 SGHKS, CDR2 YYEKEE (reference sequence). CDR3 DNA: TGTGCCAGCAGCGCGGACAGGGGGCTACGTGGCTACACCTTC. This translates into CASSADRGLRGYTF.

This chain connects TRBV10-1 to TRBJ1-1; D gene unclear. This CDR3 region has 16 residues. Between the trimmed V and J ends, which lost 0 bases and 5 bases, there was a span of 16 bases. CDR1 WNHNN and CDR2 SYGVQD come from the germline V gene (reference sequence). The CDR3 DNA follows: TGCGCCAGCAGTGAGTCTTGGGCAACAGATGGGACTGAAGCTTTCTTT. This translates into CASSESWATDGTEAFF.

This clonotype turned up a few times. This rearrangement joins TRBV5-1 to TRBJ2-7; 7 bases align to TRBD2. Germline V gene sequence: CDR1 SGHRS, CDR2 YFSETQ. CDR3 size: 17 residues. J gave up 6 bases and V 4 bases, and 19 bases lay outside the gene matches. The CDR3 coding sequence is TGCGCCAGCAGCCTCGGGGGGAACGGACTAATCTACGGCGAGCAGTACTTC. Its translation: CASSLGGNGLIYGEQYF.

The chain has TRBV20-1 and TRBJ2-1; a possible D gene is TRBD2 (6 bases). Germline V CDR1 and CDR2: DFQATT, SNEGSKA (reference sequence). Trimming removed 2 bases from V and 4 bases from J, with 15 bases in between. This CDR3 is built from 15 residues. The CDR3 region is CSARIAGLTYNEQFF. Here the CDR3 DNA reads TGCAGTGCTAGAATCGCGGGACTTACGTACAATGAGCAGTTCTTC.

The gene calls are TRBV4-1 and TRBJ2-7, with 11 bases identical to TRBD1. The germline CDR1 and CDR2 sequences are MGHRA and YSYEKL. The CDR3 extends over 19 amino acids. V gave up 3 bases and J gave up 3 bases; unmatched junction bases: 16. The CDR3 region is CASSQEDRGRLKGSYEQYF. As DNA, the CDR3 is TGCGCCAGCAGCCAGGAGGACAGGGGGCGCCTGAAAGGAAGCTACGAGCAGTACTTC.

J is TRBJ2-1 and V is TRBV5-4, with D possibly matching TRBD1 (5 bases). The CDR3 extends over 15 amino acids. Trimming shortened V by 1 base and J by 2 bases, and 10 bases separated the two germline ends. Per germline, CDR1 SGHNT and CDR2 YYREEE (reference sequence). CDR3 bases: TGTGCCAGCAGCTTGTCAGGGTTTCCCTACAATGAGCAGTTCTTC. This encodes CASSLSGFPYNEQFF.

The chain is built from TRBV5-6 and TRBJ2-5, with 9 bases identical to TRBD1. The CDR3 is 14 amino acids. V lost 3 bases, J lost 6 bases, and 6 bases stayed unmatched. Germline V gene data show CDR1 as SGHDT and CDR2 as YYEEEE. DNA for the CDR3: TGTGCCAGCAGCTCGGGACAGGGTTTGAAGACCCAGTACTTC. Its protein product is CASSSGQGLKTQYF.

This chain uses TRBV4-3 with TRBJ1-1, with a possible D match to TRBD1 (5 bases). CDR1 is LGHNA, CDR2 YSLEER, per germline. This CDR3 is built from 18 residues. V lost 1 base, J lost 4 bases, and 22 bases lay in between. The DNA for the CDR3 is TGCGCCAGCAGCCAAGTATTCGCGTATCACAGGTCCAGCACTGAAGCTTTCTTT. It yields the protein CASSQVFAYHRSSTEAFF.

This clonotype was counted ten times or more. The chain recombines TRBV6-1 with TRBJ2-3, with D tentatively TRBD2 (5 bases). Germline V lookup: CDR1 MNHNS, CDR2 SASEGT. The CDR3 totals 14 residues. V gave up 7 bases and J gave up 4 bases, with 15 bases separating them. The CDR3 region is CASTVGNGADTQYF. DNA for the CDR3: TGTGCCAGCACAGTGGGTAACGGGGCAGATACGCAGTATTTT.

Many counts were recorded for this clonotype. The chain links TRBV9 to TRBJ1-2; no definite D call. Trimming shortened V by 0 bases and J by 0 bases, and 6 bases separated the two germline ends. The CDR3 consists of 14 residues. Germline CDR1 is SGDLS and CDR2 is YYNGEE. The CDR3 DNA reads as TGTGCCAGCAGCGTAGACGGAGCTAACTATGGCTACACCTTC. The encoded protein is CASSVDGANYGYTF.

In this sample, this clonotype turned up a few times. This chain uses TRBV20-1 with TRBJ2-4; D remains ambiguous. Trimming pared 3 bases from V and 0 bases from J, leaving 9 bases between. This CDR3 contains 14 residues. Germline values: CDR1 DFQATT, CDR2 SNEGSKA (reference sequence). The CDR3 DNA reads TGCAGTGCTAGTCCTGCAGGAGCCAAAAACATTCAGTACTTC. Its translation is CSASPAGAKNIQYF.